Given below is one TCR beta chain in context. What it binds is not known. This sample was included in a study of T cell responses to AZD1222 COVID-19 vaccine. Points from the study as a whole: Spike as a whole was targeted by vaccine-associated CD4 TCRs, dominant at 160-218 and 743-854. Females outnumbered males among donors, who were mostly white British; clonal diversity was possibly underestimated.

Using immunoSEQ multiplex PCR, the repertoire was profiled, and TCRdb retains in-frame clones only, with some absent. The table shows 60,000 to 80,000 clones, with about 90% occurring only once. The CDR3 has 13 residues. Germline lookup yields CDR1 SQVTM and CDR2 ANQGSEA. With 7 bases clipped from V and 4 bases from J, the junction kept 4 bases outside the gene matches. The sample was peripheral blood, taken on day 0 of AZD1222 vaccination. The chain recombines TRBV29-1 with TRBJ1-1, with 12 bases matching TRBD1. The receptor was derived from an adult in good health. The CDR3 sequence: CSGDRGRGTEAFF. The CDR3 nucleotides read TGCAGCGGGGACAGGGGGCGAGGCACTGAAGCTTTCTTT.